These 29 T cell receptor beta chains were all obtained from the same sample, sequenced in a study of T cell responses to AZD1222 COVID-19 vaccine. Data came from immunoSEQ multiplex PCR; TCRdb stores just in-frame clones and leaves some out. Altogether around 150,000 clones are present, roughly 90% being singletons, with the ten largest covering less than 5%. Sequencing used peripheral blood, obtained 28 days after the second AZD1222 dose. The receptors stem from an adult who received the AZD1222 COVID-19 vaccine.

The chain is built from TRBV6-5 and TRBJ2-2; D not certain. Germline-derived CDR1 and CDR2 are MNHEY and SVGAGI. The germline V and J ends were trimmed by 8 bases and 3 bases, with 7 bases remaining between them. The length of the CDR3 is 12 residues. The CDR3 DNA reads TGTGCCAGCTTCGCGGACACCGGGGAGCTGTTTTTT. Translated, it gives CASFADTGELFF.

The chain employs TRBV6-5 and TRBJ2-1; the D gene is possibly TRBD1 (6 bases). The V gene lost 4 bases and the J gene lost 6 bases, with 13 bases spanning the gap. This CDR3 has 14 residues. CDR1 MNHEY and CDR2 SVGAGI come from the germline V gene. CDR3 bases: TGTGCCAGCAGTTGGCAGGGGCCCTTCAATGAGCAGTTCTTC. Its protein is CASSWQGPFNEQFF.

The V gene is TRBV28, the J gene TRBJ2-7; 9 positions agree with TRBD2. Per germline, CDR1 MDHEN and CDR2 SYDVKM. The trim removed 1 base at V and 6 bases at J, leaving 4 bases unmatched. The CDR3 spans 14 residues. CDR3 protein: CASSLLLGLAEQYF. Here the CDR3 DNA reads TGTGCCAGCAGTTTATTGCTGGGACTAGCCGAGCAGTACTTC. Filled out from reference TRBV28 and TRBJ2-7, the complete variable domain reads DVKVTQSSRYLVKRTGEKVFLECVQDMDHENMFWYRQDPGLGLRLIYFSYDVKMKEKGDIPEGYSVSREKKERFSLILESASTNQTSMYLCASSLLLGLAEQYFGPGTRLTVT.

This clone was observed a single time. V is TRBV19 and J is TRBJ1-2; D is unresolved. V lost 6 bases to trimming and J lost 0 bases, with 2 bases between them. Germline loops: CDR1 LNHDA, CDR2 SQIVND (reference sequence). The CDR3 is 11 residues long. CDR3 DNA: TGTGCCAGTAGCCCTAACTATGGCTACACCTTC. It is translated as CASSPNYGYTF.

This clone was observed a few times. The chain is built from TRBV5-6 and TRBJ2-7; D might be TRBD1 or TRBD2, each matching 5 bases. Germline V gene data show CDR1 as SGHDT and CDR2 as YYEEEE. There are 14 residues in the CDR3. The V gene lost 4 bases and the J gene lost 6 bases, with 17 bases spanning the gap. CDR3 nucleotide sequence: TGTGCCAGCAGCCGGGACCATCGGGGTTCCGAGCAGTACTTC. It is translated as CASSRDHRGSEQYF.

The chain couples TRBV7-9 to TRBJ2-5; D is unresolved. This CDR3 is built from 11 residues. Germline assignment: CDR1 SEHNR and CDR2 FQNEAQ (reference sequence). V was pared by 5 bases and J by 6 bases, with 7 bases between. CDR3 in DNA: TGTGCCAGCAGCCGTGAACAGACCCAGTACTTC. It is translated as CASSREQTQYF.

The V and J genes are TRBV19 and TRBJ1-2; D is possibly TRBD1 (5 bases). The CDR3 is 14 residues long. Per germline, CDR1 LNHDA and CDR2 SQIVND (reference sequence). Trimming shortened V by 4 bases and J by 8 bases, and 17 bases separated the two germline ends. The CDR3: CASSTGWGEGGYTF. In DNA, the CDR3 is TGTGCCAGTAGTACCGGTTGGGGGGAAGGAGGCTACACCTTC.

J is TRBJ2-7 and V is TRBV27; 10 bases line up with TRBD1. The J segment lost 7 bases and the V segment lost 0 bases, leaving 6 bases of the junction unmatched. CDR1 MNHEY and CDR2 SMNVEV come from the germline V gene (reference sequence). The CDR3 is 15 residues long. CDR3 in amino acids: CASSLSWTGGREQYF. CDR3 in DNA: TGTGCCAGCAGTTTATCGTGGACAGGGGGTCGGGAGCAGTACTTC.

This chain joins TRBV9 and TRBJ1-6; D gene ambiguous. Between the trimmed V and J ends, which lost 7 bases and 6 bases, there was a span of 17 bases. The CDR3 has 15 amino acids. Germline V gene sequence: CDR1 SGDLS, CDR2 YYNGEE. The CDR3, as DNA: TGTGCCAGCGGCTCCTCTCCCGGGCGTAATTCACCCCTCCACTTT. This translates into CASGSSPGRNSPLHF.

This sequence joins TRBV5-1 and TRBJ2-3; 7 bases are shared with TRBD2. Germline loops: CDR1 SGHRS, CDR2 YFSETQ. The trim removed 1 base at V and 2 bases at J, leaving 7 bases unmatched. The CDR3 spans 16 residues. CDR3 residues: CASSLSLAVITDTQYF. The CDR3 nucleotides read TGCGCCAGCAGCTTGTCCCTAGCGGTAATCACAGATACGCAGTATTTT.

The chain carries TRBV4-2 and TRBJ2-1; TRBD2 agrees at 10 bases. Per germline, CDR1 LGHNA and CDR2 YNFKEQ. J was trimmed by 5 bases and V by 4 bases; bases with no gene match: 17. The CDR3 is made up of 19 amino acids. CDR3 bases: TGTGCCAGCAGCCTCCCGAGACCTCTAGCGGGGGCCCTTAACAATGAGCAGTTCTTC. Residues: CASSLPRPLAGALNNEQFF.

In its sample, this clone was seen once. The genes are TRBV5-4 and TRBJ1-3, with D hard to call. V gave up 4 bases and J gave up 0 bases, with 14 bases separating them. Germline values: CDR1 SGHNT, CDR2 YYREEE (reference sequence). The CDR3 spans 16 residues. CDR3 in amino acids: CASSLGGLFSGNTIYF. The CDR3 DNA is TGTGCCAGCAGCCTGGGAGGGTTGTTCTCTGGAAACACCATATATTTT.

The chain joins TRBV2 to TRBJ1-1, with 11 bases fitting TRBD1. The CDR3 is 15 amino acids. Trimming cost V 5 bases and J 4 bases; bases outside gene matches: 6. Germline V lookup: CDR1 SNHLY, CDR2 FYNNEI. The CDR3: CASSNRDRGTTEAFF. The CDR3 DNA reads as TGTGCCAGCAGTAACCGGGACAGGGGGACCACTGAAGCTTTCTTT.

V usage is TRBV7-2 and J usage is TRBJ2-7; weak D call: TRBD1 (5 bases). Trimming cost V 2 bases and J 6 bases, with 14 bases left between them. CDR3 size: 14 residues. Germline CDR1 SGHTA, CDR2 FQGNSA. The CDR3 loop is CASSLNRGSAEQYF. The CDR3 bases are TGTGCCAGCAGCTTAAATAGGGGATCCGCCGAGCAGTACTTC.

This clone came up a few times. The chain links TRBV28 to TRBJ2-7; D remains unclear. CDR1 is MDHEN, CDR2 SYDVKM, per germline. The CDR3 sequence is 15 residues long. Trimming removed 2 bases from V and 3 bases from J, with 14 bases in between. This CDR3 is CASSLMAANYYEQYF. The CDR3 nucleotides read TGTGCCAGCAGTTTAATGGCAGCGAACTACTACGAGCAGTACTTC.

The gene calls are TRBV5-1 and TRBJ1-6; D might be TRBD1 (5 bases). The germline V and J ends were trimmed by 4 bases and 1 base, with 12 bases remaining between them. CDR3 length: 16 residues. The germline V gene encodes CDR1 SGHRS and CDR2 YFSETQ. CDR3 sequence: CASSPREGSYNSPLHF. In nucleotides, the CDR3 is TGCGCCAGCAGCCCCAGAGAGGGGTCCTATAATTCACCCCTCCACTTT.

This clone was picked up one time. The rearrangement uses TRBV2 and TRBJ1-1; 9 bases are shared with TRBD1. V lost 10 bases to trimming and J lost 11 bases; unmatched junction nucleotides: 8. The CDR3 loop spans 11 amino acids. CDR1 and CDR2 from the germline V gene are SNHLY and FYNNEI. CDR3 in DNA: TGTGCCACAGGACAGGGGACTTTGGCTTTCTTT. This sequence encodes CATGQGTLAFF.

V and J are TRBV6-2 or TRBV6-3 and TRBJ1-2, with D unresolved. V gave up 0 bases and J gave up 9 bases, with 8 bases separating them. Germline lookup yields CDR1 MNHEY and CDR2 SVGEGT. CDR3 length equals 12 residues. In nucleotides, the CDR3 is TGTGCCAGCAGTTACTCGCCCAGCAGCTACACCTTC. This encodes CASSYSPSSYTF.

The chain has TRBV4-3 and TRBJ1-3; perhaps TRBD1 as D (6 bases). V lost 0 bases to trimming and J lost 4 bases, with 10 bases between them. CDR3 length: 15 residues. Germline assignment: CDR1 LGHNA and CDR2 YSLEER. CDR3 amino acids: CASSQEARGGNTIYF. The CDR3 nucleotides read TGCGCCAGCAGCCAAGAGGCCAGGGGCGGAAACACCATATATTTT.

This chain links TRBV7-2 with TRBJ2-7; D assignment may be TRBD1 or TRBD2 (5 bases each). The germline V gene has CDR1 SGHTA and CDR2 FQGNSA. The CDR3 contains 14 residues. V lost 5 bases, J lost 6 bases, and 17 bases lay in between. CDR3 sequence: CASSPTPGPREQYF. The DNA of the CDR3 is TGTGCCAGCAGCCCAACCCCGGGACCCCGCGAGCAGTACTTC.

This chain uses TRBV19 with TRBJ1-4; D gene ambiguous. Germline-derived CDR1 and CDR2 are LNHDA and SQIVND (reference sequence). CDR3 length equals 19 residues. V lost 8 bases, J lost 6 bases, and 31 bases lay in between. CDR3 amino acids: CASSSRPSSSRKIYEKLFF. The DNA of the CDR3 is TGTGCCAGTTCTTCTCGACCCTCAAGCTCCCGAAAGATTTATGAAAAACTGTTTTTT.

This CDR3 is CASLEGIGLAGSGANVLTF. DNA of the CDR3: TGCGCCAGCCTAGAAGGTATCGGACTAGCGGGATCTGGGGCCAACGTCCTGACTTTC. The V and J genes are TRBV10-2 and TRBJ2-6; TRBD2 matches 12 bases. The CDR3 contains 19 residues. J lost 1 base, V lost 8 bases, and 12 bases had no gene match. Germline V gene data show CDR1 as WSHSY and CDR2 as SAAADI.

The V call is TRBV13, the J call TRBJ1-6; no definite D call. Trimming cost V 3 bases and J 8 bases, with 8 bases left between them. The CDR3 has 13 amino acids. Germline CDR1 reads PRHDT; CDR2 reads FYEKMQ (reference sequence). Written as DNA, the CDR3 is TGTGCCAGCAGCTTCGGCCGGGATTCACCCCTCCACTTT. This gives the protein CASSFGRDSPLHF.

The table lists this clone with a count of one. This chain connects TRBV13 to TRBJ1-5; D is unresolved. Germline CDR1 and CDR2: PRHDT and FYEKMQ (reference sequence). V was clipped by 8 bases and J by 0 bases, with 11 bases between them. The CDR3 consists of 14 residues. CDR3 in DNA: TGTGCCAGCGTGAGGTTTTTTAGCAATCAGCCCCAGCATTTT. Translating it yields CASVRFFSNQPQHF.

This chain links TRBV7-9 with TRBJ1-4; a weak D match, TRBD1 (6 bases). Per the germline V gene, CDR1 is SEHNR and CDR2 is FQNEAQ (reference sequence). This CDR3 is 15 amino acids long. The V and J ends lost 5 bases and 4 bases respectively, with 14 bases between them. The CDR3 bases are TGTGCCAGCAGCCTAAAGGACAGCGTTAATGAAAAACTGTTTTTT. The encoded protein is CASSLKDSVNEKLFF.

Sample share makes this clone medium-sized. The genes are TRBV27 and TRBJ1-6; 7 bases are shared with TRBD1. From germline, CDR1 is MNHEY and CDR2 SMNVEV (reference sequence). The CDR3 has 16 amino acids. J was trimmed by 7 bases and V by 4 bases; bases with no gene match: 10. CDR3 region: CASSSASGTVNSPLHF. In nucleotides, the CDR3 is TGTGCCAGCAGTTCGGCATCCGGGACAGTAAATTCACCCCTCCACTTT.

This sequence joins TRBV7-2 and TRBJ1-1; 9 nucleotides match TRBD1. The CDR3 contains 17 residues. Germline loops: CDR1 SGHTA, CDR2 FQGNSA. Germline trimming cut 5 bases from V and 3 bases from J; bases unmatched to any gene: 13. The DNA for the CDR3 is TGTGCCAGCAGCACGGGACAGGGAGGTATGAGGGACACTGAAGCTTTCTTT. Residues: CASSTGQGGMRDTEAFF.

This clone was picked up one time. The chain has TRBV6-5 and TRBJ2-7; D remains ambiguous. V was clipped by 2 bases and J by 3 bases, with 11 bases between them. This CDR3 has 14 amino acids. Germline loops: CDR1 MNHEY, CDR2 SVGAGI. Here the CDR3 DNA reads TGTGCCAGCAGTTACCGGACGTCTTACTACGAGCAGTACTTC. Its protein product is CASSYRTSYYEQYF.

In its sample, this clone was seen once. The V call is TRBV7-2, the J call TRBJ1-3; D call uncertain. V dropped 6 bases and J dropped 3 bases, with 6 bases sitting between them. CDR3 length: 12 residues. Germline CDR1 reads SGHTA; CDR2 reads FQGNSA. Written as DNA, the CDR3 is TGTGCCAGCAGTTCCGGTGGAAACACCATATATTTT. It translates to CASSSGGNTIYF.